This TCR beta chain was found in a study of OX40 agonist ivuxolimab in advanced cancers. The wider study: Ivuxolimab doses were 0.01, 0.1, 0.3, 1.5, 3 or 10 mg/kg every 2 weeks. The study, taken as a whole, reports: Part of the nonresponder group also had normalized T-cell clonal expansion that was low. Relative to CD4+ cells, CD8+ T cells on average had more expanded clones.

Sampling times: baseline, cycle 4 day 1, cycle 7 day 1. With respect to this clone: The target antigen is unknown.

V was clipped by 1 base and J by 0 bases, with 10 bases between them. The germline gives CDR1 MNHEY, CDR2 SVGAGI. The CDR3 sequence is 16 residues long. TCRdb's copy holds only in-frame clones and misses some; the assay was immunoSEQ multiplex PCR. The sample holds fewer than 75,000 clones, 85% to 90% seen once. This TCR was recovered from an adult with an advanced solid tumor such as melanoma, head and neck, liver or kidney cancer. V usage is TRBV6-5 and J usage is TRBJ2-1; D is possibly TRBD1 or TRBD2 (6 bases each). The source material was CD4+ or CD8+ T cells sorted from blood, sampled in a trial of the OX40 agonist ivuxolimab. Written as DNA, the CDR3 is TGTGCCAGCAGTTACTTGAGGGGGGTCTCCTACAATGAGCAGTTCTTC. Translating it yields CASSYLRGVSYNEQFF.